This T cell receptor (beta chain) derives from a study of CD8 T cells in ankylosing spondylitis. In regard to this clonotype: The antigen is not known.

Findings of the study overall: Relatively rare in peripheral blood, disease-linked clones were also CD8+. Ankylosing spondylitis blood appeared to carry a characteristic TCR beta motif of several highly homologous variants.

This CDR3 contains 16 residues. Germline V gives CDR1 KGHDR, CDR2 SFDVKD. The J segment lost 4 bases and the V segment lost 4 bases, leaving 7 bases of the junction unmatched. TCRdb re-called the 5' RACE reads with MiXCR, one entry per CDR3 protein. The profile shows about 150,000 distinct CDR3 sequences, about a third of them singletons. The clonotype originates from a male donor with ankylosing spondylitis. The chain combines TRBV24-1 with TRBJ2-2; 8 nucleotides match TRBD1. The specimen was synovial fluid, either unsorted or a sorted T cell fraction (not recorded which). The CDR3 loop is CATSDAGTGITGELFF. The CDR3 DNA is TGTGCCACCAGTGACGCCGGGACAGGTATCACCGGGGAGCTGTTTTTT.